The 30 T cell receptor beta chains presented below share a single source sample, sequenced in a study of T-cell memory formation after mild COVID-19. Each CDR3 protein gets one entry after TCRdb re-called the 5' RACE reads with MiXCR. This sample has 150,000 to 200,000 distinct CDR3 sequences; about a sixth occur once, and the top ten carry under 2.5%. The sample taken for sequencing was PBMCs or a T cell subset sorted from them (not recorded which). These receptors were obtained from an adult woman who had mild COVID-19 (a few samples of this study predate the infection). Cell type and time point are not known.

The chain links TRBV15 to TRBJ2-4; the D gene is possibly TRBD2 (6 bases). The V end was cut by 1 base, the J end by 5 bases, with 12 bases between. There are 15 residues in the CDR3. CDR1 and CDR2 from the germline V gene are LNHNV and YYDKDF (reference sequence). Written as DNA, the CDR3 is TGTGCCACCAGCAGAGCTCTTTGGGGGGAAAACATTCAGTACTTC. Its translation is CATSRALWGENIQYF.

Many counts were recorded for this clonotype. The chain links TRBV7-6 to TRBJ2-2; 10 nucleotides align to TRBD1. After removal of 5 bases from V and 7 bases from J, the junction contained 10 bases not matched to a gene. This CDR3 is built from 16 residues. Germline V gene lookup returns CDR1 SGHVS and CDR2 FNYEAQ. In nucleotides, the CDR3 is TGTGCCAGCAGCCCTACCGAGACAGGGGGCTACGGGGAGCTGTTTTTT. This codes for CASSPTETGGYGELFF.

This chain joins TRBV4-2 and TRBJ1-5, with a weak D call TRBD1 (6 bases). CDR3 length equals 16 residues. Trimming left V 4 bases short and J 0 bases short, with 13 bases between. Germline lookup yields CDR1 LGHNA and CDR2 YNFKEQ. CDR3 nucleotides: TGTGCCAGCAGCCCCTCGGGGGCGCATAGCAATCAGCCCCAGCATTTT. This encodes CASSPSGAHSNQPQHF.

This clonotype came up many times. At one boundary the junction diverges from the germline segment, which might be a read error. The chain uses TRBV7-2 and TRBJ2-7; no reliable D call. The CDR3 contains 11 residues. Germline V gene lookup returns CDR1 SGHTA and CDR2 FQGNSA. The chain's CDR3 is CASSLYYEQYF. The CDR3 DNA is TGCGCCAGCAGCTTATACTACGAGCAGTACTTC.

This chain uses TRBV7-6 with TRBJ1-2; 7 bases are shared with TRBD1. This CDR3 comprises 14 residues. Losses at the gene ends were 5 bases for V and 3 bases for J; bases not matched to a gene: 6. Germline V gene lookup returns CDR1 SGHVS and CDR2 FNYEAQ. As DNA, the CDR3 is TGTGCCAGCAGCCCAGGGGGACAGCACTATGGCTACACCTTC. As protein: CASSPGGQHYGYTF.

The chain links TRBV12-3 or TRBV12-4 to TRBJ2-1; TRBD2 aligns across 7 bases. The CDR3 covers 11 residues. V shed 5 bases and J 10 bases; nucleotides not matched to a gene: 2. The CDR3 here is CASSAAGEQFF. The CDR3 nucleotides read TGTGCCAGCAGTGCAGCGGGAGAGCAGTTCTTC.

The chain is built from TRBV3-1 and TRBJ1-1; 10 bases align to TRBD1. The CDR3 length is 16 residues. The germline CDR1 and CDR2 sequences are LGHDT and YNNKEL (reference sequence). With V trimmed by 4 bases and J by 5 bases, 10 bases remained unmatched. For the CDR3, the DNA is TGTGCCAGCAGCCCCCGGGACAGGGGAAAGGGAACTGAAGCTTTCTTT. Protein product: CASSPRDRGKGTEAFF. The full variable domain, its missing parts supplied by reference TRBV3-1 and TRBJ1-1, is DTAVSQTPKYLVTQMGNDKSIKCEQNLGHDTMYWYKQDSKKFLKIMFSYNNKELIINETVPNRFSPKSPDKAHLNLHINSLELGDSAVYFCASSPRDRGKGTEAFFGQGTRLTVV.

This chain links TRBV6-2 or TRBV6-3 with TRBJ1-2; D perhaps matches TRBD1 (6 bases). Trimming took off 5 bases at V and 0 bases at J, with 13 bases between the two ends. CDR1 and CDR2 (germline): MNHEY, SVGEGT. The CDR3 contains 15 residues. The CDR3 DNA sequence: TGTGCCAGCAGTACCCGGGACAAAGCTAACTATGGCTACACCTTC. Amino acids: CASSTRDKANYGYTF.

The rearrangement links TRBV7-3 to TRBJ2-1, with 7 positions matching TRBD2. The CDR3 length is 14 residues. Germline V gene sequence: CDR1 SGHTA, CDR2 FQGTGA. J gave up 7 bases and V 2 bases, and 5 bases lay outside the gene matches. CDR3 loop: CASSLGWRGNEQFF. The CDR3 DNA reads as TGTGCCAGCAGCTTAGGGTGGCGGGGGAATGAGCAGTTCTTC.

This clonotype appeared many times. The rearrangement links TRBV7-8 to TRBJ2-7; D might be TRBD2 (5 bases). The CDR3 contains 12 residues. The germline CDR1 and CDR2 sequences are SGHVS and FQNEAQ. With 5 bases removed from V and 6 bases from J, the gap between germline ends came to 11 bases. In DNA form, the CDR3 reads TGTGCCAGCAGCCAGAGTGGGAGCGAGCAGTACTTC. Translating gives CASSQSGSEQYF.

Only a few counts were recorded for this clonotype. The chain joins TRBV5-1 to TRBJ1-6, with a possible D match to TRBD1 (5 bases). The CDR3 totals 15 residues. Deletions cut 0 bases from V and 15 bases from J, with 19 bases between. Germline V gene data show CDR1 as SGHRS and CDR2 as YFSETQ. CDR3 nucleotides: TGCGCCAGCAGCTTGGGACAGTCACATTCAGAGAACCTCCACTTT. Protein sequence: CASSLGQSHSENLHF.

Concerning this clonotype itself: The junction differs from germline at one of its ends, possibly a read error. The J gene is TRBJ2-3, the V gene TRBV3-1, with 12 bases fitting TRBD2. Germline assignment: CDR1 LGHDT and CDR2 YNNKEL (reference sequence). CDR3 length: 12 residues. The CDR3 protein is CASSHGLAGSHF. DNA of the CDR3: TGTGCCAGCAGCCACGGACTAGCGGGGTCGCATTTT.

The CDR3 protein is CASSSAGTRDTEAFF. The CDR3 DNA follows: TGTGCCAGCAGTTCCGCCGGGACAAGGGACACTGAAGCTTTCTTT. The chain carries TRBV12-3 or TRBV12-4 and TRBJ1-1, with D perhaps TRBD1 (6 bases). Deletions cut 4 bases from V and 3 bases from J, with 15 bases between. The CDR3 is 15 amino acids.

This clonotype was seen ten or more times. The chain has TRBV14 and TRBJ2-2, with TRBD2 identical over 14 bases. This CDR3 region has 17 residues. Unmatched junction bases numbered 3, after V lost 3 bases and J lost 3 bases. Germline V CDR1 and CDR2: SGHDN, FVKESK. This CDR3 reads CASSHPGLAGDTGELFF. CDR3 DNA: TGTGCCAGCAGCCACCCGGGACTAGCGGGAGACACCGGGGAGCTGTTTTTT. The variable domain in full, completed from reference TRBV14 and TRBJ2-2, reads EAGVTQFPSHSVIEKGQTVTLRCDPISGHDNLYWYRRVMGKEIKFLLHFVKESKQDESGMPNNRFLAERTGGTYSTLKVQPAELEDSGVYFCASSHPGLAGDTGELFFGEGSRLTVL.

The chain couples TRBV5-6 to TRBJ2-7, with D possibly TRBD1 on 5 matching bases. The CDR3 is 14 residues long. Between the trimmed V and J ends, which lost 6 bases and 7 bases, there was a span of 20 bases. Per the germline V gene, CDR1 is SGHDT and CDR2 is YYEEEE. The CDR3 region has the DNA TGTGCCAGCACCCAAACCAGGGCCGCGCGGGAGCAGTACTTC. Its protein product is CASTQTRAAREQYF.

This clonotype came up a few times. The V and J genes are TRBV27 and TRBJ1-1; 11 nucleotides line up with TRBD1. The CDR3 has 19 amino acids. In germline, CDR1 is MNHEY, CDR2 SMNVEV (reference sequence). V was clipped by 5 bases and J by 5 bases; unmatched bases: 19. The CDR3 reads CASSPTLSGTGGVWTEAFF. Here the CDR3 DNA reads TGTGCCAGCAGTCCTACCCTTTCAGGGACAGGGGGTGTTTGGACTGAAGCTTTCTTT.

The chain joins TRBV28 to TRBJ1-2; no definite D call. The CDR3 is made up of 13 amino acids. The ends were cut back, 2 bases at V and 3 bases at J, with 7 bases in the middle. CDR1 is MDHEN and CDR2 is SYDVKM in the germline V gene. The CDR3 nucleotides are TGTGCCAGCAGTTTAGAGGAGGACTATGGCTACACCTTC. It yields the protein CASSLEEDYGYTF.

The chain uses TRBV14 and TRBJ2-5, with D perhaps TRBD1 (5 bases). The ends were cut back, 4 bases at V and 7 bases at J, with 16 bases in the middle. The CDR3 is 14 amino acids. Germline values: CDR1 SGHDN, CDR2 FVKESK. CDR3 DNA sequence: TGTGCCAGCAGCCCAGGGCCCCCCCGTGGGACCCAGTACTTC. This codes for CASSPGPPRGTQYF.

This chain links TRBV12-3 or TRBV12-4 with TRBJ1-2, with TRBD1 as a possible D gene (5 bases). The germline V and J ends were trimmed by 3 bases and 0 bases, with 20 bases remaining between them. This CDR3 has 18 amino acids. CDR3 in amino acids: CASSLGRRSGVPNYGYTF. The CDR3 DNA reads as TGTGCCAGCAGTTTGGGACGGCGGAGTGGAGTACCTAACTATGGCTACACCTTC.

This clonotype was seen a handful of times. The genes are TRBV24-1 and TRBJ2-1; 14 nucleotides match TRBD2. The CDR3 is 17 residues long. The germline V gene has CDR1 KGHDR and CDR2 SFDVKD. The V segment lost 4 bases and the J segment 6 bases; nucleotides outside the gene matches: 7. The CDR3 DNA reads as TGTGCCACCAGTGACACTCAGGGACTAGCGGGAGCCAATGAGCAGTTCTTC. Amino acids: CATSDTQGLAGANEQFF.

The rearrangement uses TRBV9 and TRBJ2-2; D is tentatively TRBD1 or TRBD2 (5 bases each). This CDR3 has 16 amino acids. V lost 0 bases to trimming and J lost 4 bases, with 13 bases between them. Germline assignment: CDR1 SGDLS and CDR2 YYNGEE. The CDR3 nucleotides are TGTGCCAGCAGCGTAGGGTTCGGGGACCGCACCGGGGAGCTGTTTTTT. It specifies CASSVGFGDRTGELFF.

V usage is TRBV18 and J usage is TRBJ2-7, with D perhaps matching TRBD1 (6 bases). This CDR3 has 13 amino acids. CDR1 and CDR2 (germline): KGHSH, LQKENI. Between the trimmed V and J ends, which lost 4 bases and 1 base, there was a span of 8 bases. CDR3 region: CASSLDRSYEQYF. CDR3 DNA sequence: TGTGCCAGCTCACTTGACAGGTCCTACGAGCAGTACTTC.

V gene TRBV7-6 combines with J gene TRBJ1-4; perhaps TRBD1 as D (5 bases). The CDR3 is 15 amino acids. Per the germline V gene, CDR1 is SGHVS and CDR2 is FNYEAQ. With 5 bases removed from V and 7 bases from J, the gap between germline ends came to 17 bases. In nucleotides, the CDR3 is TGTGCCAGCAGCCTTTACCCGGGGAGGGGTGAAAAACTGTTTTTT. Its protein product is CASSLYPGRGEKLFF.

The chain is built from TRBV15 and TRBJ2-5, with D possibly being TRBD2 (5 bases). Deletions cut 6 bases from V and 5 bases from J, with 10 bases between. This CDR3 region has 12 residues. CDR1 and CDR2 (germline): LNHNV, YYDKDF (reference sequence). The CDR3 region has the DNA TGTGCCACCAGAGTAGCGACGGAGACCCAGTACTTC. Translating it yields CATRVATETQYF.

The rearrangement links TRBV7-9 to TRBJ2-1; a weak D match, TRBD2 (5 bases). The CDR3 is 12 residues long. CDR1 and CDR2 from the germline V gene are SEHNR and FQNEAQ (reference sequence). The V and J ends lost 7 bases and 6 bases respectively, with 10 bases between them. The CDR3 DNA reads TGTGCCAGCATCGGGGTTTCCAATGAGCAGTTCTTC. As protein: CASIGVSNEQFF.

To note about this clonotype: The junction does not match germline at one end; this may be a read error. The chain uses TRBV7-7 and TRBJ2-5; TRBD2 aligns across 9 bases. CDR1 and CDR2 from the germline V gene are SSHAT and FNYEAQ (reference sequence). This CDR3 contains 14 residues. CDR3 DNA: TGTGCTAGCAGCCGCAGCGGGAGGTGGGAGACCCAGTACTTC. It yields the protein CASSRSGRWETQYF.

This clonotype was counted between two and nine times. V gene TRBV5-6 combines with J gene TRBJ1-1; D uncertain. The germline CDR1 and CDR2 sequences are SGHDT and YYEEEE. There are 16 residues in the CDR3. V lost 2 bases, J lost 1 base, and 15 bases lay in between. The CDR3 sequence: CASSFLFGSGNTEAFF. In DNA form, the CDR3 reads TGTGCCAGCAGCTTTCTTTTCGGCTCTGGGAACACTGAAGCTTTCTTT.

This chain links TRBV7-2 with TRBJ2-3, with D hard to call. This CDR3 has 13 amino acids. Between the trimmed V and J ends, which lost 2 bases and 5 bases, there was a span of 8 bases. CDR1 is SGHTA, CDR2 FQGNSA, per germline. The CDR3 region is CASSLNSEDTQYF. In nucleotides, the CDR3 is TGTGCCAGCAGCTTAAATTCCGAAGATACGCAGTATTTT.

DNA for the CDR3: TGCAGTGCTAGAGATTACAGGGCCTCCTCCTATAATTCACCCCTCCACTTT. Encoded protein: CSARDYRASSYNSPLHF. V is TRBV20-1 and J is TRBJ1-6; a possible D gene is TRBD1 (6 bases). The CDR3 is 17 residues long. V lost 0 bases, J lost 0 bases, and 12 bases lay in between. Germline CDR1 reads DFQATT; CDR2 reads SNEGSKA (reference sequence).

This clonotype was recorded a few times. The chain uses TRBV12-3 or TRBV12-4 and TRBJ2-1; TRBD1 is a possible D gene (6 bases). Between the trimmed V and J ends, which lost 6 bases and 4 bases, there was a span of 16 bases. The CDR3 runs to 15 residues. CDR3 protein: CASSPTGDAYNEQFF. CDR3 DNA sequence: TGTGCCAGCAGCCCGACAGGAGATGCGTACAATGAGCAGTTCTTC.